This T cell receptor (beta chain) was obtained from a study of cytotoxic CD8 clonotypes in ibrutinib-treated CLL. For the study at large: Within the patient group, around twelve were relapsed/refractory and approximately 16 treatment-naive, and approximately 17 were IGHV unmutated. The samples contained about 250,000 productive templates on average. They also contained an average of roughly 99,000 productive rearrangements. Study conclusions and caveats: Public clonotypes occurred uncommonly; on treatment, they contracted or remained stable. At ibrutinib response, clonality increased, and at progression it declined back toward baseline.

A note on this clone: Its antigen is as yet unknown.

CDR3 length equals 14 residues. From germline, CDR1 is SEHNR and CDR2 FQNEAQ (reference sequence). V lost 11 bases and J lost 0, with 15 bases in between. Produced via immunoSEQ multiplex PCR; TCRdb's table is partial and in-frame only. The table shows about 140,000 clones, with approximately 75% occurring only once. This chain joins TRBV7-9 and TRBJ2-3; D ambiguous. The sample consisted of PBMCs, taken after 12 months of ibrutinib treatment. The receptor was derived from a human donor with chronic lymphocytic leukemia. The CDR3 region is CAVPSDQSTDTQYF. The DNA for the CDR3 is TGTGCCGTTCCAAGCGATCAAAGCACAGATACGCAGTATTTT.